The rows below give T cell receptor beta chains drawn from one sample of a study of blood T cell repertoires in COVID-19. Measured with immunoSEQ multiplex PCR; TCRdb has only the in-frame clones, and not every one. The sample shows about 150,000 clones, around four fifths of them seen only once. Sequenced input: peripheral blood. These receptors all come from a woman in her thirties or forties with active or convalescent COVID-19. The CDR3 runs from the conserved cysteine through the conserved F or W. The D gene is left open where the match is weak. The size field is filled for only some rows; it gives once, few, many or a size class.

CDR3 protein: CASSTSGTGYEQYF
CDR3 DNA: TGTGCCAGCAGTACCTCCGGGACAGGCTACGAGCAGTACTTC
J gene: TRBJ2-7
D gene: TRBD1
V gene: TRBV28
clone size: .

CDR3 protein: CASSSQGGGNQPQHF
CDR3 DNA: TGTGCCAGTAGTTCACAGGGGGGCGGCAATCAGCCCCAGCATTTT
J gene: TRBJ1-5
D gene: TRBD1
V gene: TRBV19
clone size: .

CDR3 protein: CASSFGTGGAKNSPLHF
CDR3 DNA: TGTGCCAGCAGCTTCGGAACCGGCGGAGCTAAAAATTCACCCCTCCACTTT
J gene: TRBJ1-6
D gene: .
V gene: TRBV13
clone size: .

CDR3 protein: CASSGPPGPGLPASNTEAFF
CDR3 DNA: TGTGCCAGCTCAGGGCCCCCGGGCCCAGGGCTCCCCGCCAGTAACACTGAAGCTTTCTTT
J gene: TRBJ1-1
D gene: .
V gene: TRBV18
clone size: once

CDR3 protein: CASSPEGGNQPQHF
CDR3 DNA: TGTGCCAGCTCACCAGAGGGGGGCAATCAGCCCCAGCATTTT
J gene: TRBJ1-5
D gene: .
V gene: TRBV18
clone size: .

CDR3 protein: CASSSFQATEAFF
CDR3 DNA: TGTGCCAGCAGTTCATTTCAGGCCACTGAAGCTTTCTTT
J gene: TRBJ1-1
D gene: .
V gene: TRBV6-1
clone size: .

CDR3 protein: CASSLERVGLKTDTQYF
CDR3 DNA: TGCGCCAGCAGCTTGGAGCGAGTCGGTCTGAAGACAGATACGCAGTATTTT
J gene: TRBJ2-3
D gene: .
V gene: TRBV5-1
clone size: once

CDR3 protein: CASSKGQGAGKGYTF
CDR3 DNA: TGTGCCAGCAGCAAAGGACAGGGGGCTGGGAAGGGCTACACCTTC
J gene: TRBJ1-2
D gene: TRBD1
V gene: TRBV7-9
clone size: .

CDR3 protein: CATSRGTSGTISYEQYF
CDR3 DNA: TGTGCCACCAGCAGAGGGACTAGCGGGACAATCTCCTACGAGCAGTACTTC
J gene: TRBJ2-7
D gene: TRBD2
V gene: TRBV15
clone size: .

CDR3 protein: CASSWGTVEAFF
CDR3 DNA: TGTGCCAGCAGCTGGGGGACAGTTGAAGCTTTCTTT
J gene: TRBJ1-1
D gene: TRBD1
V gene: TRBV28
clone size: .

CDR3 protein: CASSPPGTSGEAFF
CDR3 DNA: TGTGCCAGCTCACCACCGGGCACCAGTGGGGAAGCTTTCTTT
J gene: TRBJ1-1
D gene: .
V gene: TRBV18
clone size: .

CDR3 protein: CASSLWDRGLTDTQYF
CDR3 DNA: TGTGCCAGCAGCTTGTGGGACAGGGGCCTCACAGATACGCAGTATTTT
J gene: TRBJ2-3
D gene: TRBD1
V gene: TRBV5-6
clone size: few

CDR3 protein: CASSAQPSGRNDEQFF
CDR3 DNA: TGTGCCAGCAGCGCCCAGCCTAGCGGGAGGAACGATGAGCAGTTCTTC
J gene: TRBJ2-1
D gene: TRBD2
V gene: TRBV7-2
clone size: .

CDR3 protein: CASRRQGISGNTIYF
CDR3 DNA: TGTGCCAGCCGCAGACAGGGGATATCTGGAAACACCATATATTTT
J gene: TRBJ1-3
D gene: TRBD1
V gene: TRBV28
clone size: .

CDR3 protein: CASSTGQNPFLQYF
CDR3 DNA: TGTGCCAGCAGCACCGGACAGAACCCCTTCCTCCAGTACTTC
J gene: TRBJ2-7
D gene: .
V gene: TRBV5-5
clone size: .

CDR3 protein: CASSFRDRGGGYTF
CDR3 DNA: TGTGCCAGCAGTTTCCGGGACAGGGGTGGTGGCTACACCTTC
J gene: TRBJ1-2
D gene: TRBD1
V gene: TRBV28
clone size: .

CDR3 protein: CASSLFPGPGNTIYF
CDR3 DNA: TGTGCCAGCAGCTTATTTCCAGGGCCTGGAAACACCATATATTTT
J gene: TRBJ1-3
D gene: .
V gene: TRBV11-2
clone size: .

CDR3 protein: CASSPRGSNTGELFF
CDR3 DNA: TGTGCCAGCAGCCCAAGGGGCTCTAACACCGGGGAGCTGTTTTTT
J gene: TRBJ2-2
D gene: .
V gene: TRBV7-2
clone size: .

CDR3 protein: CAISESRQGRGSGNTIYF
CDR3 DNA: TGTGCCATCAGTGAGTCTAGACAGGGACGGGGTTCTGGAAACACCATATATTTT
J gene: TRBJ1-3
D gene: TRBD1
V gene: TRBV10-3
clone size: .

CDR3 protein: CSVGGGRYGYTF
CDR3 DNA: TGCAGCGTTGGGGGGGGTCGGTATGGCTACACCTTC
J gene: TRBJ1-2
D gene: .
V gene: TRBV29-1
clone size: .

CDR3 protein: CSVSGYANTEAFF
CDR3 DNA: TGCAGCGTTTCGGGATATGCGAACACTGAAGCTTTCTTT
J gene: TRBJ1-1
D gene: .
V gene: TRBV29-1
clone size: .

CDR3 protein: CASALGGRDTIYF
CDR3 DNA: TGTGCCAGCGCCCTAGGGGGCAGGGACACCATATATTTT
J gene: TRBJ1-3
D gene: TRBD1
V gene: TRBV28
clone size: few

CDR3 protein: CASSNKTAINSPLHF
CDR3 DNA: TGTGCCAGCAGTAACAAGACAGCTATCAATTCACCCCTCCACTTT
J gene: TRBJ1-6
D gene: .
V gene: TRBV6-5
clone size: .

CDR3 protein: CASSKARTGRTEAFF
CDR3 DNA: TGTGCCAGCAGCAAAGCGCGGACAGGCCGGACTGAAGCTTTCTTT
J gene: TRBJ1-1
D gene: .
V gene: TRBV21-1
clone size: few

CDR3 protein: CASSSPGGPTF
CDR3 DNA: TGTGCCAGCAGTTCTCCGGGGGGTCCAACCTTC
J gene: TRBJ1-2
D gene: .
V gene: TRBV12-3/TRBV12-4
clone size: .

CDR3 protein: CASSPGVSGEKLFF
CDR3 DNA: TGTGCCAGCAGCCCAGGGGTTTCGGGTGAAAAACTGTTTTTT
J gene: TRBJ1-4
D gene: .
V gene: TRBV27
clone size: .

CDR3 protein: CASSRGEDTQYF
CDR3 DNA: TGTGCCAGCAGCAGGGGGGAGGATACGCAGTATTTT
J gene: TRBJ2-3
D gene: .
V gene: TRBV2
clone size: few

CDR3 protein: CASSVAGQGGTDTQYF
CDR3 DNA: TGTGCCAGCAGCGTAGCCGGACAGGGAGGCACAGATACGCAGTATTTT
J gene: TRBJ2-3
D gene: TRBD1
V gene: TRBV9
clone size: .

CDR3 protein: CASRTSGGAGELFF
CDR3 DNA: TGTGCCAGCAGGACTAGCGGGGGGGCCGGGGAGCTGTTTTTT
J gene: TRBJ2-2
D gene: TRBD2
V gene: TRBV6-5
clone size: .